Listed here are 8 T cell receptor beta chains from one sample, sequenced in a study of T cells after posttransplantation cyclophosphamide. This table comes from immunoSEQ multiplex PCR, and its TCRdb copy is limited to in-frame clones, with some not included. The sample yields about 39,000 clones, without any singletons. The sample was PBMCs. Source of these receptors: a woman aged 45-60 years in good health and a related stem cell transplant donor.

Ten or more counts support this clone. The chain employs TRBV28 and TRBJ1-2; a weak D match, TRBD1 (6 bases). Trimming shortened V by 3 bases and J by 8 bases, and 19 bases separated the two germline ends. The V gene's germline CDR1 is MDHEN and CDR2 SYDVKM. CDR3 length: 15 residues. CDR3 amino acids: CASSFSVGGRGGYTF. CDR3 nucleotide sequence: TGTGCCAGCAGTTTTTCTGTCGGGGGGCGAGGGGGCTACACCTTC.

This clone was seen repeatedly, ten times or more. V gene TRBV7-9 combines with J gene TRBJ2-5; D may be TRBD1 (5 bases). This CDR3 region has 17 residues. The germline V gene encodes CDR1 SEHNR and CDR2 FQNEAQ (reference sequence). V lost 3 bases and J lost 5, with 22 bases in between. The CDR3 DNA reads TGTGCCAGCAGCTTCTACTTATCGGGCAAGGGGCGGGAGACCCAGTACTTC. Translation: CASSFYLSGKGRETQYF.

This clone was observed at least ten times. The chain joins TRBV28 to TRBJ2-7; 8 bases are a match to TRBD1. The CDR3 loop spans 15 amino acids. The germline V gene encodes CDR1 MDHEN and CDR2 SYDVKM. J lost 2 bases, V lost 3 bases, and 6 bases had no gene match. The CDR3 spells CASSFRDRTTYEQYF. CDR3 DNA sequence: TGTGCCAGCAGTTTCCGGGACAGGACAACCTACGAGCAGTACTTC.

This clone was detected ten times or more. The rearrangement joins TRBV28 to TRBJ2-1; 7 bases align to TRBD1. Per germline, CDR1 MDHEN and CDR2 SYDVKM. Germline trimming cut 4 bases from V and 6 bases from J; bases unmatched to any gene: 9. This CDR3 comprises 15 residues. The CDR3 is CASSSPGTVVNEQFF. CDR3 DNA sequence: TGTGCCAGCAGTTCACCCGGGACAGTTGTCAATGAGCAGTTCTTC.

This clone was seen many times. This chain connects TRBV7-3 to TRBJ2-1, with 10 bases aligning to TRBD2. The germline V gene has CDR1 SGHTA and CDR2 FQGTGA. The CDR3 length is 16 residues. V lost 1 base to trimming and J lost 7 bases; unmatched junction nucleotides: 7. The CDR3 reads CASSLKSSGGGNEQFF. The CDR3 region has the DNA TGTGCCAGCAGCTTAAAATCCAGCGGGGGGGGGAATGAGCAGTTCTTC.

This clone has a count of ten or more. This chain connects TRBV19 to TRBJ2-7, with 9 bases fitting TRBD1. The trim removed 4 bases at V and 5 bases at J, leaving 6 bases unmatched. CDR3 length equals 14 residues. Looked up from germline, CDR1 is LNHDA and CDR2 is SQIVND (reference sequence). CDR3: CASSRRQGVNEQYF. The CDR3 coding sequence is TGTGCCAGTAGTAGAAGACAGGGGGTCAACGAGCAGTACTTC. Using reference TRBV19 and TRBJ2-7 for the parts outside the CDR3, the full variable domain is DGGITQSPKYLFRKEGQNVTLSCEQNLNHDAMYWYRQDPGQGLRLIYYSQIVNDFQKGDIAEGYSVSREKKESFPLTVTSAQKNPTAFYLCASSRRQGVNEQYFGPGTRLTVT.

Many counts were recorded for this clone. The rearrangement uses TRBV2 and TRBJ1-1; D gene unclear. Per the germline V gene, CDR1 is SNHLY and CDR2 is FYNNEI. The CDR3 consists of 14 residues. Deletions cut 3 bases from V and 1 base from J, with 9 bases between. The CDR3 nucleotides are TGTGCCAGCAGTGATGGAAACAGGAACACTGAAGCTTTCTTT. Translated: CASSDGNRNTEAFF.

This clone has at least ten counts. The chain has TRBV7-3 and TRBJ2-3; 13 positions agree with TRBD2. This CDR3 comprises 15 residues. Germline V gene data show CDR1 as SGHTA and CDR2 as FQGTGA. The ends lost 5 bases at V and 8 bases at J; junction bases unmatched: 7. DNA of the CDR3: TGTGCCAGCAGCCCTGGGACTAGCGGGGTTGGTACGCAGTATTTT. Protein: CASSPGTSGVGTQYF.